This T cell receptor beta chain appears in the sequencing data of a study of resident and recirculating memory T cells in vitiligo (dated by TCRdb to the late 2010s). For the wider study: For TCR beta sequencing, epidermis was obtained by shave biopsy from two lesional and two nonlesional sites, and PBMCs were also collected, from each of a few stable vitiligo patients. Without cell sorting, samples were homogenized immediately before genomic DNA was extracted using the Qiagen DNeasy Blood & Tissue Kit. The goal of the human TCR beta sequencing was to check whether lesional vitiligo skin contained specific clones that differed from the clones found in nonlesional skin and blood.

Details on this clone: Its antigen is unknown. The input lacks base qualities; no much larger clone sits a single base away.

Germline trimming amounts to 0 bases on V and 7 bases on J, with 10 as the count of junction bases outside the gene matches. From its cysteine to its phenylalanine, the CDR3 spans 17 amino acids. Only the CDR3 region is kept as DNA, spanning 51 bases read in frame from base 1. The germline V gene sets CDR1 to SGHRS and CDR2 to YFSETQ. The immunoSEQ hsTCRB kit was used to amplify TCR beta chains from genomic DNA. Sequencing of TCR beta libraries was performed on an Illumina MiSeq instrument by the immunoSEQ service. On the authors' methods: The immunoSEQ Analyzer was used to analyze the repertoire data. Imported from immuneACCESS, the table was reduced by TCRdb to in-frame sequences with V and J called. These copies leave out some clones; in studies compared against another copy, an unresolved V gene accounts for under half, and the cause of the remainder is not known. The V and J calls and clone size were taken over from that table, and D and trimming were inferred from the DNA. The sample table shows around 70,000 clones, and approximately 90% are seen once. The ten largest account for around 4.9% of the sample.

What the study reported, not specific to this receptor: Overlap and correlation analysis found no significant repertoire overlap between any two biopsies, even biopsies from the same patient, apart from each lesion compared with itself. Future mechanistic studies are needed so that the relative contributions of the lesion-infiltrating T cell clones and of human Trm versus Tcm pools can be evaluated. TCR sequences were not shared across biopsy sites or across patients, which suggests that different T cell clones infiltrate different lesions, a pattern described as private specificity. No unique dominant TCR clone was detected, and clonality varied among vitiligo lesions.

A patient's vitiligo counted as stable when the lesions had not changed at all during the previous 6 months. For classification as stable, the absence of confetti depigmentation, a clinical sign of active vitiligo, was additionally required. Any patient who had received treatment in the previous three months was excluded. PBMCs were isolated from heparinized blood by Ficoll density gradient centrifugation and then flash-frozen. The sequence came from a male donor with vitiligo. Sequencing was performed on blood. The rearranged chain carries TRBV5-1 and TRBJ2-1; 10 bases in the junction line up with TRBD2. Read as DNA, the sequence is TGCGCCAGCAGCTTGGAGGGAGCAGCGGGGGGGCCAAATGAGCAGTTCTTC. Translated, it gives CASSLEGAAGGPNEQFF.